These 6 T cell receptor beta chains originate from one sample sequenced in a study of vaccination effects on CD4 cells after COVID-19. Before any sequencing was done, the ViraFEST assay used viral peptide pools to expand antigen-specific CD4+ T cells. CD4+ T cell isolation took place after 10 days of culture. Either the mRNA-1273 or the BNT162b2 vaccine was given to participants as two doses. Their recognized antigens are unknown. Profiling relied on immunoSEQ multiplex PCR, and the TCRdb table lists in-frame clones only, not all of them. The table lists under 25,000 clones, 75% to 85% of them singletons. The sample in question was CD4+ T cells from PBMCs cultured with SARS-CoV-2 spike peptides, obtained after COVID-19 vaccination. The receptors shown here come from a human donor who received a COVID-19 vaccine. Some clones in this sample may be carry-over from other donors' samples.

The chain recombines TRBV6-6 with TRBJ2-1; TRBD2 matches at 9 bases. This CDR3 has 15 residues. V shed 5 bases, J shed 6 bases, and the junction held 8 bases outside the gene matches. Germline CDR1 is MNHNY and CDR2 is SVGAGI (reference sequence). CDR3 sequence: CASSRTSAKVNEQFF. CDR3 DNA: TGTGCCAGCAGTCGGACTAGCGCGAAGGTCAATGAGCAGTTCTTC.

This clone was seen more than once but under ten times. J is TRBJ2-6 and V is TRBV9; D not resolved. This CDR3 region has 13 residues. Trimming took off 2 bases at V and 2 bases at J, with 2 bases between the two ends. CDR1 and CDR2 (germline): SGDLS, YYNGEE. CDR3 nucleotides: TGTGCCAGCAGCGTCCCTGGGGCCAACGTCCTGACTTTC. It yields the protein CASSVPGANVLTF.

The rearrangement joins TRBV7-3 to TRBJ1-5; D is unclear. The CDR3 runs to 13 residues. In germline, CDR1 is SGHTA, CDR2 FQGTGA. The V and J ends lost 2 bases and 4 bases respectively, with 6 bases between them. This chain's CDR3 is CASSLDGNQPQHF. The CDR3 region has the DNA TGTGCCAGCAGCTTAGACGGTAATCAGCCCCAGCATTTT.

The chain links TRBV5-1 to TRBJ2-5; D remains unclear. Trimming shortened V by 0 bases and J by 4 bases, and 7 bases separated the two germline ends. Germline V CDR1 and CDR2: SGHRS, YFSETQ. This CDR3 has 13 residues. The DNA for the CDR3 is TGCGCCAGCAGCTTGGCACCTCTAGAGACCCAGTACTTC. Its translation: CASSLAPLETQYF. The whole variable domain, remainder taken from reference TRBV5-1 and TRBJ2-5, is KAGVTQTPRYLIKTRGQQVTLSCSPISGHRSVSWYQQTPGQGLQFLFEYFSETQRNKGNFPGRFSGRQFSNSRSEMNVSTLELGDSALYLCASSLAPLETQYFGPGTRLLVL.

The V call is TRBV6-4, the J call TRBJ2-2; D is tentatively TRBD1 or TRBD2 (5 bases each). The CDR3 is 16 residues long. Germline loops: CDR1 MRHNA, CDR2 SNTAGT. V was trimmed by 3 bases and J by 0 bases, leaving 11 bases between them. Written as DNA, the CDR3 is TGTGCCAGCAGTGAATTCGGGGCAGCGAACACCGGGGAGCTGTTTTTT. Translating gives CASSEFGAANTGELFF.

The chain has TRBV6-5 and TRBJ1-1; no firm D call. There are 13 residues in the CDR3. CDR1 is MNHEY and CDR2 is SVGAGI in the germline V gene. The V end lost 7 bases, the J end lost 1 base, and 10 bases lay between the germline ends. Here the CDR3 reads CASMWIANTEAFF. CDR3 bases: TGTGCCAGCATGTGGATTGCGAACACTGAAGCTTTCTTT.